A single sample is the source of the 28 T cell receptor beta chains below, sequenced in a study of shared clonotypes between healthy human individuals. The table came from immunoSEQ multiplex PCR; TCRdb's copy has only in-frame clones and leaves some out. Of about 520,000 clones listed, over 70% are singletons. The sequenced sample was PBMCs. The source is a woman aged 35 to 49 in good health. Some clones in this sample may be carry-over from other donors' samples.

Comment on this clone: An end of the junction differs from the germline gene, which may be a read error. The chain combines TRBV7-7 with TRBJ2-2; D may correspond to TRBD1 or TRBD2 (6 bases each). CDR1 is SSHAT and CDR2 is FNYEAQ in the germline V gene (reference sequence). The CDR3 is 15 residues long. The CDR3 coding sequence is TGTGCTAGCAGCATTAGGGGGGCGAACACCGGGGAGCTGTTTTTT. Protein sequence: CASSIRGANTGELFF. Using reference TRBV7-7 and TRBJ2-2 for the parts outside the CDR3, the full variable domain is GAGVSQSPRYKVTKRGQDVTLRCDPISSHATLYWYQQALGQGPEFLTYFNYEAQPDKSGLPSDRFSAERPEGSISTLTIQRTEQRDSAMYRCASSIRGANTGELFFGEGSRLTVL.

V and J are TRBV5-1 and TRBJ2-3; 7 bases map to TRBD1. The CDR3 length is 16 residues. Germline CDR1 SGHRS, CDR2 YFSETQ. J lost 2 bases, V lost 1 base, and 7 bases had no gene match. CDR3: CASSLTGQTFTDTQYF. In nucleotides, the CDR3 is TGCGCCAGCAGCTTGACGGGACAGACCTTCACAGATACGCAGTATTTT.

In regard to this clone: A far larger clone is only one base removed, so a read error is likely. The sample has other DNA sequences that encode this CDR3 too. V gene TRBV25-1 combines with J gene TRBJ1-2; 7 nucleotides line up with TRBD1. Germline CDR1 is MGHDK and CDR2 is SYGVNS. The CDR3 has 16 residues. Trimming removed 7 bases from V and 8 bases from J; junction bases left unmatched: 19. The CDR3 here is CASKPGGPRSGYGYTF. DNA of the CDR3: TGTGCCAGCAAACCAGGGGGGCCCCGGTCCGGCTACGGCTACACCTTC.

The genes are TRBV25-1 and TRBJ1-4; D gene unclear. Germline V CDR1 and CDR2: MGHDK, SYGVNS. The germline V and J ends were trimmed by 4 bases and 7 bases, with 13 bases remaining between them. The CDR3 runs to 14 residues. The CDR3 sequence is CASSASARGEKLFF. The DNA for the CDR3 is TGTGCCAGCAGTGCCAGCGCGCGGGGTGAAAAACTGTTTTTT.

The chain has TRBV19 and TRBJ1-4; the match to TRBD1 covers 7 bases. Germline loops: CDR1 LNHDA, CDR2 SQIVND (reference sequence). Germline trimming cut 6 bases from V and 7 bases from J; bases unmatched to any gene: 11. The CDR3 consists of 15 residues. The CDR3 spells CASSSQTGSSEKLFF. CDR3 in DNA: TGTGCCAGTAGCTCCCAGACAGGGTCTAGTGAAAAACTGTTTTTT.

About this clone: Other nucleotide sequences in the sample specify the same CDR3. The rearrangement joins TRBV18 to TRBJ2-3; D unclear. Per the germline V gene, CDR1 is KGHSH and CDR2 is LQKENI. The CDR3 totals 15 residues. The germline V and J ends were trimmed by 3 bases and 2 bases, with 12 bases remaining between them. CDR3 in amino acids: CASSPPSLSTDTQYF. CDR3 bases: TGTGCCAGCTCACCCCCCTCGCTTTCCACAGATACGCAGTATTTT.

The V and J genes are TRBV7-8 and TRBJ2-5; 15 bases agree with TRBD2. CDR3 length: 16 amino acids. V lost 5 bases, J lost 7 bases, and 8 bases stayed unmatched. CDR1 and CDR2 from the germline V gene are SGHVS and FQNEAQ. The chain's CDR3 is CASSRRTSGREGTQYF. The CDR3 DNA is TGTGCCAGCAGCCGAAGGACTAGCGGGAGGGAGGGGACCCAGTACTTC.

The rearrangement links TRBV19 to TRBJ2-3; 7 bases are shared with TRBD2. With V trimmed by 3 bases and J by 3 bases, 6 bases remained unmatched. Per germline, CDR1 LNHDA and CDR2 SQIVND (reference sequence). The CDR3 is 15 residues long. CDR3 nucleotides: TGTGCCAGTAGTATCAGGCGGGAGAGAACAGATACGCAGTATTTT. Its protein is CASSIRRERTDTQYF.

This chain uses TRBV28 with TRBJ2-7; unclear D gene. CDR1 MDHEN and CDR2 SYDVKM come from the germline V gene. The V end was cut by 5 bases, the J end by 6 bases, with 20 bases between. CDR3 length: 15 amino acids. CDR3 sequence: CASSPQGRRPSEQYF. CDR3 nucleotide sequence: TGTGCCAGCAGTCCCCAAGGAAGACGGCCCTCCGAGCAGTACTTC.

The chain employs TRBV4-2 and TRBJ2-5; maybe TRBD1 (6 bases). Germline CDR1 and CDR2: LGHNA and YNFKEQ. Between the trimmed V and J ends, which lost 0 bases and 5 bases, there was a span of 10 bases. This CDR3 is built from 14 residues. The CDR3 DNA follows: TGTGCCAGCAGCCAAGATCAGGGGCTGGAGACCCAGTACTTC. Protein sequence: CASSQDQGLETQYF.

Concerning this clone itself: A far larger clone is off by one base, so a read error is likely. The sample holds other DNA sequences that translate to the same CDR3. V is TRBV18 and J is TRBJ1-1, with 8 positions matching TRBD1. The CDR3 is made up of 13 amino acids. V lost 3 bases, J lost 4 bases, and 1 base stayed unmatched. Per the germline V gene, CDR1 is KGHSH and CDR2 is LQKENI. The CDR3 DNA sequence: TGTGCCAGCTCACCTGGACAGGGCACTGAAGCTTTCTTT. The encoded protein is CASSPGQGTEAFF.

This sequence joins TRBV4-1 and TRBJ2-7, with D possibly being TRBD1 or TRBD2 (6 bases each). CDR3 size: 18 residues. CDR1 is MGHRA, CDR2 YSYEKL, per germline. Trimming pared 4 bases from V and 6 bases from J, leaving 28 bases between. In DNA, the CDR3 is TGCGCCAGCAGCCGGTTCCTGCTATCCTCCGGGAGACAGGTCGAGCAGTACTTC. Translating it yields CASSRFLLSSGRQVEQYF.

This chain links TRBV27 with TRBJ2-7, with D hard to call. Trimming cost V 1 base and J 3 bases, with 10 bases left between them. The CDR3 runs to 14 residues. In germline, CDR1 is MNHEY, CDR2 SMNVEV (reference sequence). The CDR3 nucleotides read TGTGCCAGCAGTTTATATGGTACCAGCTACGAGCAGTACTTC. This translates into CASSLYGTSYEQYF.

The rearrangement links TRBV29-1 to TRBJ2-1; TRBD2 aligns across 8 bases. Germline trimming cut 4 bases from V and 7 bases from J; bases unmatched to any gene: 3. This CDR3 region has 12 residues. Germline CDR1 SQVTM, CDR2 ANQGSEA. Written as DNA, the CDR3 is TGCAGCGTTGGGGCTAGCGGGAATGAGCAGTTCTTC. Translation: CSVGASGNEQFF.

The genes are TRBV10-2 and TRBJ2-7; 7 bases fit TRBD2. The CDR3 sequence is 14 residues long. Trimming removed 8 bases from V and 5 bases from J; junction bases left unmatched: 12. Per the germline V gene, CDR1 is WSHSY and CDR2 is SAAADI. The CDR3, as DNA: TGCGCCAGCCCTGACGTGGGAGGGTCACACGAGCAGTACTTC. Its translation is CASPDVGGSHEQYF.

The rearrangement links TRBV19 to TRBJ2-3; 10 bases align to TRBD1. CDR3 length: 16 residues. CDR1 LNHDA and CDR2 SQIVND come from the germline V gene (reference sequence). V lost 5 bases, J lost 3 bases, and 8 bases stayed unmatched. CDR3 loop: CASSPHRDRGTDTQYF. For the CDR3, the DNA is TGTGCCAGTAGTCCCCACCGGGACAGGGGAACAGATACGCAGTATTTT.

This rearrangement joins TRBV2 to TRBJ2-7; 12 bases align to TRBD2. In germline, CDR1 is SNHLY, CDR2 FYNNEI. The junction had 3 bases not matched to a gene; V was cut back by 3 bases and J by 3 bases. The CDR3 has 15 residues. The CDR3 DNA reads TGTGCCAGCAGTGAGCCGACTAGCGGGAGCTACGAGCAGTACTTC. It codes for CASSEPTSGSYEQYF. Drawing the rest from reference TRBV2 and TRBJ2-7, the complete variable domain is EPEVTQTPSHQVTQMGQEVILRCVPISNHLYFYWYRQILGQKVEFLVSFYNNEISEKSEIFDDQFSVERPDGSNFTLKIRSTKLEDSAMYFCASSEPTSGSYEQYFGPGTRLTVT.

This clone showed up many times. Additional DNA sequences in this sample encode the identical CDR3. The chain joins TRBV2 to TRBJ1-2; 7 nucleotides match TRBD1. With V trimmed by 7 bases and J by 2 bases, 16 bases remained unmatched. Germline values: CDR1 SNHLY, CDR2 FYNNEI. CDR3 size: 17 residues. DNA for the CDR3: TGTGCCAGCATCCAACCCCGACATAGGGGGCAGAACTATGGCTACACCTTC. This sequence encodes CASIQPRHRGQNYGYTF. Based on the CDR3 plus reference TRBV2 and TRBJ1-2, the full variable domain is EPEVTQTPSHQVTQMGQEVILRCVPISNHLYFYWYRQILGQKVEFLVSFYNNEISEKSEIFDDQFSVERPDGSNFTLKIRSTKLEDSAMYFCASIQPRHRGQNYGYTFGSGTRLTVV.

The chain employs TRBV6-5 and TRBJ1-4, with TRBD1 matching over 7 bases. The CDR3 spans 15 residues. Per germline, CDR1 MNHEY and CDR2 SVGAGI. Trimming at V came to 7 bases and at J to 5 bases, leaving 10 bases not matched to a gene. The CDR3 region is CASNTHRGENEKLFF. The CDR3, as DNA: TGTGCCAGCAATACACACAGGGGAGAGAATGAAAAACTGTTTTTT.

Worth noting for this clone: A far larger clone is only one base removed, so a read error is likely. This sequence joins TRBV30 and TRBJ2-5; D gene ambiguous. Germline CDR1 and CDR2: GTSNPN and SVGIG (reference sequence). The CDR3 is made up of 13 amino acids. The CDR3 is CAWSIKGSETQHF. CDR3 sequence (DNA): TGTGCCTGGAGTATAAAGGGATCGGAGACCCAGCACTTC.

V gene TRBV4-2 combines with J gene TRBJ2-2, with D perhaps TRBD1 or TRBD2 (5 bases each). This CDR3 has 15 amino acids. Per the germline V gene, CDR1 is LGHNA and CDR2 is YNFKEQ. Trimming shortened V by 1 base and J by 3 bases, and 9 bases separated the two germline ends. The CDR3 is CASSQGLGDTGELFF. The CDR3 nucleotides are TGTGCCAGCAGCCAAGGACTGGGGGACACCGGGGAGCTGTTTTTT.

The rearrangement joins TRBV2 to TRBJ1-2; D remains unclear. The CDR3 spans 15 residues. The germline gives CDR1 SNHLY, CDR2 FYNNEI. V lost 0 bases, J lost 0 bases, and 8 bases lay in between. The CDR3 region is CASSEAHGANYGYTF. The CDR3 DNA sequence: TGTGCCAGCAGTGAAGCGCACGGAGCTAACTATGGCTACACCTTC.

The chain links TRBV7-9 to TRBJ2-1, with a possible D match to TRBD1 (6 bases). V lost 5 bases, J lost 4 bases, and 12 bases lay in between. This CDR3 is built from 14 residues. Germline V lookup: CDR1 SEHNR, CDR2 FQNEAQ (reference sequence). For the CDR3, the DNA is TGTGCCAGCAGCGGGACGACAGGTTACAATGAGCAGTTCTTC. Translated, it gives CASSGTTGYNEQFF.

This sequence joins TRBV30 and TRBJ2-7; TRBD2 agrees at 12 bases. Germline-derived CDR1 and CDR2 are GTSNPN and SVGIG (reference sequence). This CDR3 comprises 15 residues. Losses at the gene ends were 2 bases for V and 3 bases for J; bases not matched to a gene: 5. In DNA form, the CDR3 reads TGTGCCTGGAGTTGGCGACTAGCGGGAGTCTACGAGCAGTACTTC. Translation: CAWSWRLAGVYEQYF.

The V and J genes are TRBV6-5 and TRBJ1-1; D is unclear. The V gene's germline CDR1 is MNHEY and CDR2 SVGAGI. This CDR3 contains 13 residues. The V end was cut by 2 bases, the J end by 1 base, with 5 bases between. CDR3 sequence reads: CASSYDPNTEAFF. The DNA for the CDR3 is TGTGCCAGCAGTTACGATCCGAACACTGAAGCTTTCTTT.

This chain links TRBV14 with TRBJ2-2; no definite D call. This CDR3 region has 16 residues. Germline CDR1 reads SGHDN; CDR2 reads FVKESK. Between the trimmed V and J ends, which lost 4 bases and 0 bases, there was a span of 12 bases. The CDR3 DNA sequence: TGTGCCAGCAGCCCGATAATAGATGCGAACACCGGGGAGCTGTTTTTT. Translated, it gives CASSPIIDANTGELFF. The entire variable domain, with the rest obtained from reference TRBV14 and TRBJ2-2, is as follows: EAGVTQFPSHSVIEKGQTVTLRCDPISGHDNLYWYRRVMGKEIKFLLHFVKESKQDESGMPNNRFLAERTGGTYSTLKVQPAELEDSGVYFCASSPIIDANTGELFFGEGSRLTVL.

On this clone itself: This specimen includes other DNA sequences encoding the same CDR3. The chain links TRBV2 to TRBJ1-1, with TRBD1 as a possible D gene (6 bases). The CDR3 loop spans 12 amino acids. Trimming took 6 bases from V and 2 from J, leaving 7 bases between them. The germline CDR1 and CDR2 sequences are SNHLY and FYNNEI. The CDR3 here is CASRDSNTEAFF. DNA for the CDR3: TGTGCCAGCAGGGACAGTAACACTGAAGCTTTCTTT.

The V and J genes are TRBV30 and TRBJ1-2; D gene unclear. V lost 1 base, J lost 7 bases, and 13 bases lay in between. The CDR3 extends over 13 amino acids. Germline CDR1 reads GTSNPN; CDR2 reads SVGIG (reference sequence). The CDR3 region is CAWSDGPVSGYTF. CDR3 nucleotides: TGTGCCTGGAGTGATGGGCCCGTCAGTGGCTACACCTTC.